Each of the 20 T cell receptor beta chains below was sequenced from the same sample in a study of PD-1 blockade in mismatch repair-deficient tumors. Sequencing used immunoSEQ multiplex PCR; TCRdb keeps in-frame clones, though not all of them. The sample holds around 40,000 clones; roughly 77% are singletons and the top ten take roughly 22%. The sample in question was peripheral blood, obtained 4 weeks after starting pembrolizumab. The source of these receptors is an adult with mismatch repair-deficient cancer.

The rearrangement joins TRBV5-5 to TRBJ1-2; D is ambiguous. The CDR3 has 14 amino acids. Trimming took 4 bases from V and 0 from J, leaving 10 bases between them. Germline V CDR1 and CDR2: SGHKS, YYEKEE (reference sequence). DNA of the CDR3: TGTGCCAGCAGCATGGACGGATCTAACTATGGCTACACCTTC. Translating it yields CASSMDGSNYGYTF.

The chain links TRBV7-9 to TRBJ2-2, with a tentative D call TRBD1 (5 bases). V gave up 1 base and J gave up 4 bases, with 13 bases separating them. Germline assignment: CDR1 SEHNR and CDR2 FQNEAQ (reference sequence). The CDR3 has 16 residues. Here the CDR3 DNA reads TGTGCCAGCAGCTTAGGGGGCCCTCCGAGCACCGGGGAGCTGTTTTTT. This translates into CASSLGGPPSTGELFF. The complete variable domain, with remaining parts taken from reference TRBV7-9 and TRBJ2-2, reads DTGVSQNPRHKITKRGQNVTFRCDPISEHNRLYWYRQTLGQGPEFLTYFQNEAQLEKSRLLSDRFSAERPKGSFSTLEIQRTEQGDSAMYLCASSLGGPPSTGELFFGEGSRLTVL.

The CDR3 sequence: CAWSPSGREETQYF. CDR3 nucleotide sequence: TGTGCCTGGAGCCCTAGCGGGAGGGAAGAGACCCAGTACTTC. V is TRBV30 and J is TRBJ2-5, with 12 bases matching TRBD2. The germline CDR1 and CDR2 sequences are GTSNPN and SVGIG (reference sequence). There are 14 residues in the CDR3. The V gene end was trimmed by 3 bases and the J gene end by 3 bases; junction bases not matched to a gene: 2.

The chain joins TRBV6-5 to TRBJ1-2; possible D gene TRBD1, 5 bases. CDR3 size: 16 residues. Per germline, CDR1 MNHEY and CDR2 SVGAGI. With 2 bases removed from V and 4 bases from J, the gap between germline ends came to 17 bases. This CDR3 is CASSYTPDNVIYGYTF. CDR3 DNA: TGTGCCAGCAGTTACACCCCGGACAATGTTATCTATGGCTACACCTTC.

The chain couples TRBV5-6 to TRBJ1-4, with TRBD1 matching 10 bases. The CDR3 contains 16 residues. V shed 0 bases, J shed 7 bases, and the junction held 6 bases outside the gene matches. The germline V gene has CDR1 SGHDT and CDR2 YYEEEE. The CDR3 sequence: CASSLGQGAGGEKLFF. The CDR3 nucleotides are TGTGCCAGCAGCTTGGGACAGGGGGCTGGAGGTGAAAAACTGTTTTTT. The whole variable domain, remainder taken from reference TRBV5-6 and TRBJ1-4, is DAGVTQSPTHLIKTRGQQVTLRCSPKSGHDTVSWYQQALGQGPQFIFQYYEEEERQRGNFPDRFSGHQFPNYSSELNVNALLLGDSALYLCASSLGQGAGGEKLFFGSGTQLSVL.

This clone was counted once. The CDR3 bases are TGTGCCTGGGGACAGATGGTGTCAGAGACCCAGTACTTC. This sequence encodes CAWGQMVSETQYF. This sequence joins TRBV30 and TRBJ2-5; D is perhaps TRBD1 (6 bases). CDR3 size: 13 residues. CDR1 is GTSNPN, CDR2 SVGIG, per germline (reference sequence). V lost 5 bases to trimming and J lost 4 bases, with 14 bases between them. The entire variable domain, with the rest obtained from reference TRBV30 and TRBJ2-5, is as follows: SQTIHQWPATLVQPVGSPLSLECTVEGTSNPNLYWYRQAAGRGLQLLFYSVGIGQISSEVPQNLSASRPQDRQFILSSKKLLLSDSGFYLCAWGQMVSETQYFGPGTRLLVL.

This chain links TRBV2 with TRBJ2-3; 9 bases are shared with TRBD1. This CDR3 comprises 14 residues. The germline CDR1 and CDR2 sequences are SNHLY and FYNNEI. Germline trimming cut 7 bases from V and 7 bases from J; bases unmatched to any gene: 9. In nucleotides, the CDR3 is TGTGCCAGCACTACACAGGGGGCGAAGAATACGCAGTATTTT. The encoded protein is CASTTQGAKNTQYF.

This sequence joins TRBV7-9 and TRBJ2-7; tentatively, D is TRBD1 (6 bases). The CDR3 runs to 12 residues. In germline, CDR1 is SEHNR, CDR2 FQNEAQ (reference sequence). Trimming cost V 6 bases and J 6 bases, with 12 bases left between them. The DNA for the CDR3 is TGTGCCAGCAGAGGGGGATCTGGCGAGCAGTACTTC. Translation gives CASRGGSGEQYF.

The V gene is TRBV5-1, the J gene TRBJ2-3; the match to TRBD2 covers 12 bases. V lost 0 bases and J lost 2; bases outside the gene matches: 4. Germline CDR1 SGHRS, CDR2 YFSETQ. The CDR3 is 17 residues long. CDR3 amino acids: CASSLGTSGTSTDTQYF. CDR3 nucleotide sequence: TGCGCCAGCAGCTTGGGGACTAGCGGGACTTCCACAGATACGCAGTATTTT.

Only one count was recorded for this clone. V usage is TRBV7-9 and J usage is TRBJ1-3, with D tentatively TRBD1 (6 bases). The CDR3 covers 14 residues. Germline CDR1 and CDR2: SEHNR and FQNEAQ (reference sequence). Trimming took 4 bases from V and 2 from J, leaving 9 bases between them. The CDR3 loop is CASSSRGTGNTIYF. CDR3 nucleotides: TGTGCCAGCAGCTCCAGGGGTACTGGAAACACCATATATTTT.

V is TRBV19 and J is TRBJ2-7, with a possible D match to TRBD1 (6 bases). Germline V gives CDR1 LNHDA, CDR2 SQIVND (reference sequence). This CDR3 has 14 amino acids. The V gene lost 7 bases and the J gene lost 5 bases, with 18 bases spanning the gap. The CDR3, as DNA: TGTGCCAGTAACCCACAGGGAGTCCCGGACGAGCAGTACTTC. Protein product: CASNPQGVPDEQYF.

The rearrangement joins TRBV10-3 to TRBJ1-1; D might be TRBD1 (5 bases). The CDR3 totals 12 residues. Between the trimmed V and J ends, which lost 7 bases and 4 bases, there was a span of 10 bases. Looked up from germline, CDR1 is ENHRY and CDR2 is SYGVKD. Written as DNA, the CDR3 is TGTGCCATCATGGGGGATGGCACTGAAGCTTTCTTT. Protein: CAIMGDGTEAFF.

The chain employs TRBV18 and TRBJ2-5, with no clear D. Germline assignment: CDR1 KGHSH and CDR2 LQKENI. Trimming stripped 4 bases from V and 4 bases from J, with 7 bases between. This CDR3 comprises 12 residues. The CDR3 DNA reads TGTGCCAGCTCACTAACCGCAGAGACCCAGTACTTC. Translated, it gives CASSLTAETQYF.

The V call is TRBV19, the J call TRBJ2-2; D gene uncertain. Germline CDR1 is LNHDA and CDR2 is SQIVND (reference sequence). V shed 8 bases and J shed 9 bases, with 13 bases lying between them. CDR3 length equals 12 residues. CDR3 sequence reads: CASRHSDRELFF. CDR3 sequence (DNA): TGTGCCAGTCGTCACAGTGACCGGGAGCTGTTTTTT.

This CDR3 is CASRSRGSGNYNEQFF. The CDR3 region has the DNA TGTGCCAGCAGGAGCCGGGGGTCCGGCAACTACAATGAGCAGTTCTTC. The chain employs TRBV5-4 and TRBJ2-1, with D tentatively TRBD2 (6 bases). Trimming removed 5 bases from V and 3 bases from J, with 18 bases in between. This CDR3 spans 16 amino acids. Per germline, CDR1 SGHNT and CDR2 YYREEE (reference sequence).

The V and J genes are TRBV11-2 and TRBJ2-5, with D maybe TRBD1 (5 bases). CDR3 size: 16 residues. Germline V gives CDR1 SGHAT, CDR2 FQNNGV. The V gene lost 1 base and the J gene lost 1 base, with 13 bases spanning the gap. In DNA form, the CDR3 reads TGTGCCAGCAGCTTAGCCCCCAGGGCCGGCCAAGAGACCCAGTACTTC. This translates into CASSLAPRAGQETQYF.

The chain recombines TRBV19 with TRBJ2-1; the D gene is possibly TRBD2 (6 bases). V lost 3 bases and J 6 bases, leaving 15 bases between the germline ends. Germline V lookup: CDR1 LNHDA, CDR2 SQIVND (reference sequence). The CDR3 runs to 15 residues. In DNA, the CDR3 is TGTGCCAGTAGTATGGGGGGAGCGGCTTTCAATGAGCAGTTCTTC. Its protein product is CASSMGGAAFNEQFF.

The V gene is TRBV4-2, the J gene TRBJ2-3, with a tentative D call TRBD2 (5 bases). The CDR3 totals 14 residues. Per the germline V gene, CDR1 is LGHNA and CDR2 is YNFKEQ. V shed 3 bases and J shed 2 bases, with 9 bases lying between them. DNA of the CDR3: TGTGCCAGCAGCCAGGTTAGCGACACAGATACGCAGTATTTT. Amino acids: CASSQVSDTDTQYF.

There are many counts of this clone. The CDR3 region has the DNA TGCGCCAGCAGCCAAGTGTTCCCCTCAGTTGGAAACACCATATATTTT. It codes for CASSQVFPSVGNTIYF. The chain carries TRBV4-1 and TRBJ1-3; D is ambiguous. The germline V and J ends were trimmed by 1 base and 3 bases, with 13 bases remaining between them. CDR1 MGHRA and CDR2 YSYEKL come from the germline V gene. The CDR3 covers 16 residues.

The chain joins TRBV19 to TRBJ1-1; D is ambiguous. The CDR3 length is 13 residues. The V end was cut by 3 bases, the J end by 5 bases, with 10 bases between. CDR1 is LNHDA and CDR2 is SQIVND in the germline V gene (reference sequence). The DNA for the CDR3 is TGTGCCAGTAGTATCAAGGAGAAGACTGAAGCTTTCTTT. It translates to CASSIKEKTEAFF.